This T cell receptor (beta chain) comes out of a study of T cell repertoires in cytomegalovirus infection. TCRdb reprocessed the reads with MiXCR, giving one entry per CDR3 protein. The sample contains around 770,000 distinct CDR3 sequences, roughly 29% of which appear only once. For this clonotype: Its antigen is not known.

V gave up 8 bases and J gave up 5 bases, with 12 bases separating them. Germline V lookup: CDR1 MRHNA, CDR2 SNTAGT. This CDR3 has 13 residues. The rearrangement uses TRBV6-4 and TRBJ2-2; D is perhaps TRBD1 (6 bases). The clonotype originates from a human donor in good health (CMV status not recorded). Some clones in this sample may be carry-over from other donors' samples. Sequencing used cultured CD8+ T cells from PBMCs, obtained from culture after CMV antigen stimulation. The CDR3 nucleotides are TGTGCCAGCTCTCAGGGGTGGACCGGGGAGCTGTTTTTT. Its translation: CASSQGWTGELFF.